These T cell receptor beta chains were read from a single sample in a study of cytomegalovirus exposure and HLA in healthy donors. The protocol was immunoSEQ multiplex PCR, while the TCRdb copy is restricted to in-frame clones and leaves out a portion. Of about 160,000 clones listed, more than 75% are singletons. The material sequenced was PBMCs. The receptor set was obtained from a human donor in good health. Both conserved end residues are part of each CDR3. D genes are given only for firm matches. Clone size is given for some rows only: seen once, a few or many times, or a class if the clone is expanded.

d_call | j_call | v_call | clone_size | cdr3_nt | cdr3_aa
TRBD1 | TRBJ1-2 | TRBV5-4 | - | TGTGCCAGCAGCCCGGGACAGGGGGCGGAGGGCTACACCTTC | CASSPGQGAEGYTF
TRBD2 | TRBJ2-1 | TRBV5-1 | once | TGCGCCAGCAGCTTGGGTCGGACTAGCGGAGTGAATGAGCAGTTCTTC | CASSLGRTSGVNEQFF
TRBD2 | TRBJ2-7 | TRBV6-5 | - | TGTGCCAGCAGCCCTAGCGGGACGACCTACGAGCAGTACTTC | CASSPSGTTYEQYF
- | TRBJ1-1 | TRBV2 | - | TGTGCCAGCAGTGAAGCGCTGGGGGGGACGAACACTGAAGCTTTCTTT | CASSEALGGTNTEAFF
TRBD2 | TRBJ2-7 | TRBV28 | - | TGTGCCAGCAGTCCTTACCGACTAGCGGGGTCGTCCTACGAGCAGTACTTC | CASSPYRLAGSSYEQYF
TRBD1 | TRBJ2-2 | TRBV29-1 | - | TGCGGCGCAAGGACAGGCTTTGGCGGGGAGCTGTTTTTT | CGARTGFGGELFF
- | TRBJ1-1 | TRBV28 | - | TGTGCCAGCAGTTTCCAGGTTACCAACACTGAAGCTTTCTTT | CASSFQVTNTEAFF
TRBD1 | TRBJ2-1 | TRBV5-4 | - | TGTGCCAGCAGCCTGGGACAGGGAGGATCCTACAATGAGCAGTTCTTC | CASSLGQGGSYNEQFF
- | TRBJ2-1 | TRBV27 | - | TGTGCCAGCAGTTTATTTAGCGGCAGCTCCTACAATGAGCAGTTCTTC | CASSLFSGSSYNEQFF
TRBD2 | TRBJ2-7 | TRBV9 | - | TGTGCCAGCAGCAGGGGCGGGAGTCTCTACGAGCAGTACTTC | CASSRGGSLYEQYF
TRBD1 | TRBJ1-5 | TRBV28 | - | TGTGCCAGCAGCGACGGGACAGGGGTATTCGGAGGCAATCAGCCCCAGCATTTT | CASSDGTGVFGGNQPQHF
TRBD2 | TRBJ2-2 | TRBV6-5 | - | TGTGCCAGCAGTTACATAGCGGGGGAGAACACCGGGGAGCTGTTTTTT | CASSYIAGENTGELFF
- | TRBJ2-7 | TRBV6-1 | - | TGTGCCAGTTCAGGGGCCTACGAGCAGTACTTC | CASSGAYEQYF
- | TRBJ1-2 | TRBV30 | - | TGTGCCTGGAGTCAGGGGACCTTTGGCTACACCTTC | CAWSQGTFGYTF
- | TRBJ2-5 | TRBV12-5 | few | TGTGCTAGTGGTCTGGGCGGGGAGACCCAGTACTTC | CASGLGGETQYF
- | TRBJ1-1 | TRBV28 | - | TGTGCCAGCAGCTACAGGGTCCCCAGTACTGAAGCTTTCTTT | CASSYRVPSTEAFF
TRBD2 | TRBJ2-1 | TRBV15 | - | TGTGCCACCAGCAGAGATGATTCCGGGAGGGCCTCTGGTGAGCAGTTCTTC | CATSRDDSGRASGEQFF
- | TRBJ2-1 | TRBV7-2 | - | TGTGCCAGCAGCTTGGACCCGCGGACTCCGTTCTTC | CASSLDPRTPFF
- | TRBJ1-1 | TRBV19 | - | TGTGCCAGTAGTAGGACAGCGGAGAACACTGAAGCTTTCTTT | CASSRTAENTEAFF
- | TRBJ2-7 | TRBV5-4 | - | TGTGCCAGCAGCTCCCCCCAGGGGGGTTACGAGCAGTACTTC | CASSSPQGGYEQYF
TRBD2 | TRBJ2-2 | TRBV6-5 | few | TGTGCCAGCAGTCCCTCCGGGGGGGGAACCGGGGAGCTGTTTTTT | CASSPSGGGTGELFF
- | TRBJ2-4 | TRBV19 | - | TGTGCCAGTAGTCGGTGGGAGGACCAAAACATTCAGTACTTC | CASSRWEDQNIQYF